The present entry profiles one T cell receptor (beta chain) with its context. Original processing methods: Amplification of reference gene primers was used by the study to estimate nucleated cell counts. Using immunoSEQ multiplex PCR, the repertoire was profiled, and TCRdb retains in-frame clones only, with some absent. V and J calls and clone size are as listed in that table; D and trimming were resolved from the DNA. The repertoire holds some 100,000 clones, with around four fifths as singletons. Germline values: CDR1 LNHNV, CDR2 YYDKDF (reference sequence). The CDR3 is made up of 16 amino acids. Germline trimming cut 2 bases from V and 1 base from J; bases unmatched to any gene: 8. The data were taken from a study of blood T cell repertoires in COVID-19. Across the study: Sites in the United States, Italy and Spain provided acute and convalescent COVID-19 samples. PBMCs, B-cell-depleted T cells, or T cells were the source of the cDNA or gDNA that made up the material.

The TCR was taken from a man between 70 and 80 years old with active or convalescent COVID-19. Sequencing input: peripheral blood. The V call is TRBV15, the J call TRBJ2-7; 7 bases are a match to TRBD1. The CDR3 region has the DNA TGTGCCACCAGCAGATACTCCGGGACAGTTTCCTACGAGCAGTACTTC. Translating it yields CATSRYSGTVSYEQYF.